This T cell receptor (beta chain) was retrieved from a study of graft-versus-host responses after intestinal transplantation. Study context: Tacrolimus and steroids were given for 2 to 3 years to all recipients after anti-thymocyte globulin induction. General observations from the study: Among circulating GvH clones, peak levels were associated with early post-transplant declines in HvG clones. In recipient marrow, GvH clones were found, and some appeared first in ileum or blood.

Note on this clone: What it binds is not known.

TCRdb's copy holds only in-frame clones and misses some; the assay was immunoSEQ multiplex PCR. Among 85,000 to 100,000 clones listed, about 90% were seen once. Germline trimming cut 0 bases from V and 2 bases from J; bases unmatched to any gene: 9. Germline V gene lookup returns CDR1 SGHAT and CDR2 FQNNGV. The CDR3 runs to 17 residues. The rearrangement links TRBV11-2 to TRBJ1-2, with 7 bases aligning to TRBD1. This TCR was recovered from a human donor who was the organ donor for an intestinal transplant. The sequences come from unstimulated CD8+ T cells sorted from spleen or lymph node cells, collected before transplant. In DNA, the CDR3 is TGTGCCAGCAGCTTAGAGTGGGGACAGTGGAACAACTATGGCTACACCTTC. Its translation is CASSLEWGQWNNYGYTF.